The 26 T cell receptor beta chains below were found in one sample sequenced in a study of cytomegalovirus exposure and HLA in healthy donors. PCR was performed using 60 Vbeta and 13 Jbeta primers. The repertoire was sequenced with immunoSEQ multiplex PCR; TCRdb's copy has only in-frame clones and lacks some. The profile covers about 73,000 clones, with around 80% appearing a single time and 0.85% to 1.3% taken by the ten largest. Input material: PBMCs. The receptor set was obtained from a male donor in good health and CMV-seronegative.

The V call is TRBV7-8, the J call TRBJ2-3; weak D call: TRBD1 (6 bases). Trimming shortened V by 5 bases and J by 2 bases, and 11 bases separated the two germline ends. Germline V CDR1 and CDR2: SGHVS, FQNEAQ. CDR3 length: 14 amino acids. The CDR3 nucleotides are TGTGCCAGCAGCAAACGGGACACCACAGATACGCAGTATTTT. It translates to CASSKRDTTDTQYF.

The chain uses TRBV5-1 and TRBJ1-2; 7 bases line up with TRBD1. Per germline, CDR1 SGHRS and CDR2 YFSETQ. V shed 1 base and J 2 bases; nucleotides not matched to a gene: 5. This CDR3 comprises 15 residues. In DNA, the CDR3 is TGCGCCAGCAGCTTGACAGGGGAAGGGAACTATGGCTACACCTTC. Translation: CASSLTGEGNYGYTF.

The CDR3 bases are TGCAGCGTTGAAGACAGGGTCACTGAAGCTTTCTTT. Protein product: CSVEDRVTEAFF. The chain combines TRBV29-1 with TRBJ1-1, with D possibly being TRBD1 (5 bases). The V gene lost 0 bases and the J gene lost 4 bases, with 6 bases spanning the gap. The CDR3 runs 12 residues. From germline, CDR1 is SQVTM and CDR2 ANQGSEA.

This sequence joins TRBV7-2 and TRBJ1-4; TRBD1 aligns across 10 bases. Germline CDR1 reads SGHTA; CDR2 reads FQGNSA. This CDR3 is built from 14 residues. V shed 5 bases, J shed 8 bases, and the junction held 5 bases outside the gene matches. CDR3 sequence: CASSRDRGAEKLFF. CDR3 in DNA: TGTGCCAGCAGCCGGGACAGGGGAGCGGAAAAACTGTTTTTT.

For the CDR3, the DNA is TGTGCCAGCAGCTTAGGAGGACAGGGAAACTATGGCTACACCTTC. Protein sequence: CASSLGGQGNYGYTF. J is TRBJ1-2 and V is TRBV7-8; 8 nucleotides agree with TRBD1. There are 15 residues in the CDR3. V lost 1 base, J lost 2 bases, and 3 bases stayed unmatched. The germline V gene encodes CDR1 SGHVS and CDR2 FQNEAQ.

The chain links TRBV7-3 to TRBJ2-6, with unresolved D. The germline CDR1 and CDR2 sequences are SGHTA and FQGTGA. The CDR3 is made up of 14 amino acids. The V end lost 7 bases, the J end lost 2 bases, and 9 bases lay between the germline ends. The CDR3 DNA reads TGTGCCAGCAACCCGGGTGCTGGGGCCAACGTCCTGACTTTC. Protein product: CASNPGAGANVLTF.

The chain uses TRBV27 and TRBJ2-7, with TRBD1 matching over 9 bases. There are 14 residues in the CDR3. Germline CDR1 is MNHEY and CDR2 is SMNVEV (reference sequence). The junction had 13 bases not matched to a gene; V was cut back by 5 bases and J by 11 bases. The CDR3 DNA reads TGTGCCAGCAGTAGAACCGACAGGGGGATACGAGAGTACTTC. Translating it yields CASSRTDRGIREYF.

The chain carries TRBV5-6 and TRBJ2-7; tentatively, D is TRBD2 (5 bases). Germline V gene data show CDR1 as SGHDT and CDR2 as YYEEEE. The CDR3 extends over 16 amino acids. Trimming removed 0 bases from V and 0 bases from J, with 13 bases in between. Here the CDR3 DNA reads TGTGCCAGCAGCTTGGCCTTTGGACTGACCTCCTACGAGCAGTACTTC. This translates into CASSLAFGLTSYEQYF.

The chain has TRBV6-6 and TRBJ2-5; 11 bases are a match to TRBD2. The CDR3 has 16 residues. Germline V CDR1 and CDR2: MNHNY, SVGAGI (reference sequence). J lost 5 bases, V lost 6 bases, and 11 bases had no gene match. The CDR3 nucleotides read TGTGCCAGCAGAACGACTAGCGGGAATTTCCAGGAGACCCAGTACTTC. Protein sequence: CASRTTSGNFQETQYF.

This sequence joins TRBV6-1 and TRBJ2-1; the D is unclear. Trimming took off 6 bases at V and 11 bases at J, with 11 bases between the two ends. The CDR3 spans 11 residues. Germline-derived CDR1 and CDR2 are MNHNS and SASEGT. The CDR3 loop reads CASSPGVKQFF. DNA of the CDR3: TGTGCCAGCAGCCCTGGAGTTAAGCAGTTCTTC.

The chain employs TRBV15 and TRBJ1-5; 7 positions match TRBD1. J gave up 5 bases and V 0 bases, and 7 bases lay outside the gene matches. The CDR3 length is 16 residues. Germline V lookup: CDR1 LNHNV, CDR2 YYDKDF (reference sequence). The CDR3 nucleotides are TGTGCCACCAGCAGAGATTCGCGGCAGGGGGATCAGCCCCAGCATTTT. It translates to CATSRDSRQGDQPQHF.

V and J are TRBV28 and TRBJ1-5, with 9 bases that match TRBD1. The CDR3 runs 17 residues. V gave up 3 bases and J gave up 3 bases; unmatched junction bases: 9. Germline V gene sequence: CDR1 MDHEN, CDR2 SYDVKM. The CDR3 DNA reads TGTGCCAGCAGTTTTCGTCCGGGACAGGGAAACAATCAGCCCCAGCATTTT. This gives the protein CASSFRPGQGNNQPQHF.

This chain links TRBV7-2 with TRBJ2-7; D might be TRBD1 (6 bases). The CDR3 covers 14 residues. Germline V gives CDR1 SGHTA, CDR2 FQGNSA. V lost 1 base, J lost 6 bases, and 13 bases lay in between. In DNA form, the CDR3 reads TGTGCCAGCAGCTTAGGGAATTGGGACACCGAGCAGTACTTC. Translated: CASSLGNWDTEQYF.

This clone was observed a handful of times. The rearrangement links TRBV6-5 to TRBJ2-7; D is perhaps TRBD2 (6 bases). Trimming cost V 6 bases and J 5 bases, with 11 bases left between them. This CDR3 is built from 12 residues. Germline-derived CDR1 and CDR2 are MNHEY and SVGAGI. The DNA for the CDR3 is TGTGCCAGCAGCCCAAGGAGGGACGAGCAGTACTTC. Its translation is CASSPRRDEQYF.

As DNA, the CDR3 is TGCGCCAGCAGCTCCGAACAGGGAGCCGGGGAGCTGTTTTTT. It specifies CASSSEQGAGELFF. V usage is TRBV5-1 and J usage is TRBJ2-2; the D gene is possibly TRBD1 (6 bases). Germline CDR1 and CDR2: SGHRS and YFSETQ. The V end was cut by 3 bases, the J end by 6 bases, with 12 bases between. The CDR3 is 14 amino acids.

The table lists this clone with a few counts. The rearrangement links TRBV4-3 to TRBJ2-2; perhaps TRBD1 as D (5 bases). Trimming removed 11 bases at V and 4 bases at J, with 11 bases between. Germline CDR1 is LGHNA and CDR2 is YSLEER. This CDR3 spans 12 amino acids. The CDR3 DNA reads as TGCGCCTCCAGGGAAACCACCGGGGAGCTGTTTTTT. It translates to CASRETTGELFF.

There are a few counts of this clone. The genes are TRBV2 and TRBJ1-5; 10 positions agree with TRBD1. The junction had 18 bases not matched to a gene; V was cut back by 6 bases and J by 7 bases. The V gene's germline CDR1 is SNHLY and CDR2 FYNNEI. The CDR3 length is 18 residues. The CDR3 sequence is CASSHHLGTGDAEQPQHF. The CDR3 nucleotides are TGTGCCAGCAGCCACCATTTAGGGACAGGGGATGCGGAACAGCCCCAGCATTTT.

The chain uses TRBV18 and TRBJ2-7, with D tentatively TRBD2 (6 bases). V lost 3 bases to trimming and J lost 3 bases, with 15 bases between them. This CDR3 is built from 15 residues. Germline V gene sequence: CDR1 KGHSH, CDR2 LQKENI. CDR3 residues: CASSPFGGSDYEQYF. CDR3 sequence (DNA): TGTGCCAGCTCACCTTTTGGGGGGTCGGACTACGAGCAGTACTTC.

The rearrangement joins TRBV15 to TRBJ2-5; 8 nucleotides match TRBD1. Germline V CDR1 and CDR2: LNHNV, YYDKDF (reference sequence). Trimming removed 4 bases from V and 5 bases from J; junction bases left unmatched: 3. The CDR3 length is 13 residues. CDR3 sequence reads: CATSIRQGETQYF. CDR3 sequence (DNA): TGTGCCACCAGCATCAGACAGGGGGAGACCCAGTACTTC.

This clone was recorded only once. The rearrangement uses TRBV9 and TRBJ2-3, with 15 nucleotides matching TRBD2. V was pared by 2 bases and J by 0 bases, with 1 base of the junction left unmatched. The CDR3 sequence is 17 residues long. Germline CDR1 is SGDLS and CDR2 is YYNGEE. The CDR3 reads CASSVGTSGGSTDTQYF. The CDR3 nucleotides are TGTGCCAGCAGCGTTGGGACTAGCGGGGGGAGCACAGATACGCAGTATTTT.

This chain links TRBV30 with TRBJ2-5, with 12 bases identical to TRBD2. CDR1 and CDR2 (germline): GTSNPN, SVGIG (reference sequence). After removal of 3 bases from V and 2 bases from J, the junction contained 10 bases not matched to a gene. The CDR3 has 17 residues. CDR3 loop: CAWSLGMTSGGQETQYF. CDR3 nucleotides: TGTGCCTGGAGCCTAGGGATGACTAGCGGGGGACAAGAGACCCAGTACTTC.

Here the CDR3 DNA reads TGTGCCAGCAGACGTACAGGGAACACTGAAGCTTTCTTT. Translating it yields CASRRTGNTEAFF. The chain recombines TRBV6-4 with TRBJ1-1; D may be TRBD1 (5 bases). Germline V gene data show CDR1 as MRHNA and CDR2 as SNTAGT. The CDR3 covers 13 residues. V lost 6 bases, J lost 1 base, and 9 bases lay in between.

The chain links TRBV4-1 to TRBJ2-1; no clear D. The CDR3 extends over 14 amino acids. Germline V gives CDR1 MGHRA, CDR2 YSYEKL. V was shortened by 0 bases and J by 9 bases, with 12 bases between the two germline ends. CDR3 in amino acids: CASSQEPVGLEQFF. The CDR3 DNA follows: TGCGCCAGCAGCCAAGAACCTGTGGGCCTTGAGCAGTTCTTC.

The chain uses TRBV30 and TRBJ1-2; D is perhaps TRBD1 (6 bases). Between the trimmed V and J ends, which lost 5 bases and 2 bases, there was a span of 12 bases. The CDR3 is 13 amino acids. Per germline, CDR1 GTSNPN and CDR2 SVGIG (reference sequence). The CDR3 loop is CAWRDTYNYGYTF. For the CDR3, the DNA is TGTGCCTGGCGGGACACCTACAACTATGGCTACACCTTC.

This clone was counted between two and nine times. This same CDR3 is encoded by further DNA sequences in the sample. CDR3 in DNA: TGCGCCAGCAGCCAGCCCCAGGGCGGCTATGGCTACACCTTC. Translating gives CASSQPQGGYGYTF. The chain joins TRBV4-1 to TRBJ1-2; tentative D call: TRBD1 (5 bases). The CDR3 consists of 14 residues. The ends were cut back, 3 bases at V and 4 bases at J, with 12 bases in the middle. Germline CDR1 reads MGHRA; CDR2 reads YSYEKL.

The chain employs TRBV30 and TRBJ1-2; D perhaps matches TRBD1 (5 bases). V was shortened by 2 bases and J by 5 bases, with 15 bases between the two germline ends. The CDR3 is 14 amino acids. The germline CDR1 and CDR2 sequences are GTSNPN and SVGIG (reference sequence). The chain's CDR3 is CAWSTGSAGYGYTF. In nucleotides, the CDR3 is TGTGCCTGGAGTACGGGCTCGGCAGGGTATGGCTACACCTTC. The variable domain in full, with the rest retrieved from reference TRBV30 and TRBJ1-2, is SQTIHQWPATLVQPVGSPLSLECTVEGTSNPNLYWYRQAAGRGLQLLFYSVGIGQISSEVPQNLSASRPQDRQFILSSKKLLLSDSGFYLCAWSTGSAGYGYTFGSGTRLTVV.